Below, one T cell receptor (beta chain) is given with its context. Original handling: Estimation of nucleated cell counts relied on the amplification of reference gene primers. Generated by immunoSEQ multiplex PCR, the TCRdb table keeps only in-frame clones and is missing some. D and trimming come from the DNA, and the V and J calls and clone size come from that table. The data hold 250,000 to 300,000 clones, with 75% to 90% observed a single time. The V and J ends lost 3 bases and 0 bases, in that order; junction bases with no gene match: 4. The CDR3 runs 15 residues. Germline CDR1 reads LNHDA; CDR2 reads SQIVND (reference sequence). The data stem from a study of blood T cell repertoires in COVID-19. Study-level information: The study drew acute and convalescent COVID-19 samples from the United States, Italy and Spain. The cDNA or gDNA used as material had been derived from T cells, B-cell-depleted T cells, or PBMCs.

The chain joins TRBV19 to TRBJ1-1, with 7 bases identical to TRBD1. This TCR was recovered from a man aged 45-65 years with acute or convalescent COVID-19. The sample comprised peripheral blood. CDR3 DNA sequence: TGTGCCAGTAGTATCACGGGACAGATGAACACTGAAGCTTTCTTT. Amino acids: CASSITGQMNTEAFF.